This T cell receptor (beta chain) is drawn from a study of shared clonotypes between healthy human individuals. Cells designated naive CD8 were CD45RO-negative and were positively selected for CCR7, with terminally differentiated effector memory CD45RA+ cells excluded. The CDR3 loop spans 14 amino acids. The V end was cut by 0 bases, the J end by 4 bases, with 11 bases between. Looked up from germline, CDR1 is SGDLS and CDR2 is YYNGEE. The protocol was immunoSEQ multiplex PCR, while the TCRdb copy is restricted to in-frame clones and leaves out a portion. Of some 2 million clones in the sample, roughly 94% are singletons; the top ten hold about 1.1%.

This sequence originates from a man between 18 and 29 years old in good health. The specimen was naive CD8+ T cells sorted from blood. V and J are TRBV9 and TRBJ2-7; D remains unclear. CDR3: CASSVGWGAYEQYF. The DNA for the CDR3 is TGTGCCAGCAGCGTAGGGTGGGGTGCGTACGAGCAGTACTTC. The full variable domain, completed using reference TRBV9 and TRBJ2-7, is DSGVTQTPKHLITATGQRVTLRCSPRSGDLSVYWYQQSLDQGLQFLIQYYNGEERAKGNILERFSAQQFPDLHSELNLSSLELGDSALYFCASSVGWGAYEQYFGPGTRLTVT.